This TCR beta chain was captured by sequencing in a study of blood T cell repertoires in COVID-19. Background on the study: The United States, Italy and Spain provided the acute and convalescent COVID-19 samples. PBMCs, B-cell-depleted T cells, or T cells were the source of the cDNA or gDNA that made up the material.

Original handling: Reference gene primers were amplified, and this amplification served to estimate nucleated cell counts. Libraries were prepared by immunoSEQ multiplex PCR; TCRdb keeps only in-frame clonotypes and omits some of them. The V and J calls and clone size come from that table; D and trimming were worked out from the DNA. The sample shows approximately 230,000 clones, around 84% of them seen only once. The CDR3 covers 14 residues. From germline, CDR1 is MDHEN and CDR2 SYDVKM. V was cut by 2 bases and J by 4 bases, with 11 bases left in between. The sample taken for sequencing was peripheral blood. The clonotype was recovered from a man in his thirties or forties with active or convalescent COVID-19. The V and J genes are TRBV28 and TRBJ1-1; D may be TRBD1 (5 bases). DNA of the CDR3: TGTGCCAGCAGTTTAGCCCCGGGGGGCACTGAAGCTTTCTTT. It translates to CASSLAPGGTEAFF.